The rows below give T cell receptor beta chains drawn from one sample of a study of regulatory T cells in long-lasting Graves disease. TCRdb reprocessed the multiplex PCR reads via MiXCR and lists one record per CDR3 protein. The sample shows roughly 500,000 distinct CDR3 sequences, roughly 12% of them seen only once. These data also formed part of another study, on T cells in Graves' hyperthyroidism and ophthalmopathy.

The material was peripheral blood mononuclear cells (PBMCs), obtained at new diagnosis, from a patient treated with antithyroid drugs. These receptors originate from a man aged 25-40 years with Graves disease. Both conserved end residues are part of each CDR3. The order of the fields is D gene, V gene, clone size, J gene, CDR3 DNA, CDR3 protein. A D gene is named only where the DNA matches it firmly. Clone size is stated in some rows and not others, as once, few, many or a class when expanded.

>-|TRBV19|-|TRBJ2-2
TGTGCCAGTAGTATAACCTCTCGGAACACCGGGGAGCTGTTTTTT
CASSITSRNTGELFF
>-|TRBV30|many|TRBJ2-2
TGTGCCCGAACGACAGGCACGAACACCGGGGAGCTGTTTTTT
CARTTGTNTGELFF
>-|TRBV5-1|-|TRBJ1-1
TGCGCCAGCAGCTTGGCGACCTCGTCGGGGACTGAAGCTTTCTTT
CASSLATSSGTEAFF
>-|TRBV18|many|TRBJ2-1
TGTGCCAGCTCACCACCATCAGTTGACCGAGAAAATGAGCAGTTCTTC
CASSPPSVDRENEQFF
>TRBD1|TRBV13|many|TRBJ1-2
TGTGCCAGCAGCTTGACAGGGGTGACGAAAGGCTACACCTTC
CASSLTGVTKGYTF
>TRBD1|TRBV29-1|-|TRBJ2-1
TGCAGCGCCCGACCCGGGACAGGGGGTGTGCAGTTCTTC
CSARPGTGGVQFF
>-|TRBV15|many|TRBJ2-7
TGTGCCACCAGCAGAGACGACCTCTATGAGCAGTACTTC
CATSRDDLYEQYF
>-|TRBV4-1|few|TRBJ2-5
TGCGCCAGCAGCCCCCTTGGTATAGGCGGCAAAGAGACCCAGTACTTC
CASSPLGIGGKETQYF
>-|TRBV12-3/TRBV12-4|many|TRBJ2-7
TGTGCCAGCAGTTTTCCCGCAGGGGTCTCCTACGAGCAGTACTTC
CASSFPAGVSYEQYF
>-|TRBV20-1|few|TRBJ1-2
TGCAGTGCTAGAGGAATCCAAGGGACCGTTTTACCTGGCTACACCTTC
CSARGIQGTVLPGYTF
>TRBD2|TRBV6-2/TRBV6-3|many|TRBJ2-5
TGTGCCAGCAGTTCCGGACTAGCGCCAGAGACCCAGTACTTC
CASSSGLAPETQYF
>-|TRBV7-9|many|TRBJ1-1
TGTGCCAGCAGCTCAGAACAGGAAGCTTTCTTT
CASSSEQEAFF
>-|TRBV18|few|TRBJ1-3
TGTGCCAGCTCACCGCAAGCCGGGACGGTCGGAAACACCATATATTTT
CASSPQAGTVGNTIYF
>-|TRBV20-1|many|TRBJ2-7
TGCAGTGCTAGACCCTTTGGCGGGGAGCAGTACTTC
CSARPFGGEQYF
>-|TRBV10-3|many|TRBJ1-1
TGTGCCATCAGTGGGGGCAGGCTGAACACTGAAGCTTTCTTT
CAISGGRLNTEAFF
>TRBD2|TRBV6-1|-|TRBJ2-1
TGTGCCGAAACCGGGACTAGCGGGAGTGGGAGGGAGAATGAGCAGTTCTTC
CAETGTSGSGRENEQFF
>-|TRBV3-1|many|TRBJ2-5
TGTGCCAGCAGCCAGGCTGCAGGGGCAGAGACCCAGTACTTC
CASSQAAGAETQYF
>-|TRBV27|many|TRBJ1-5
TGTGCCAGCAGTTTATCGAGGAGACAGCCCCAGCATTTT
CASSLSRRQPQHF
>-|TRBV19|many|TRBJ1-1
TGTGCCAGTACGTTGGACACTGAAGCTTTCTTT
CASTLDTEAFF
>-|TRBV9|few|TRBJ2-1
TGTGCCAGCAGCTCGGAGAGCTCCTACAATGAGCAGTTCTTC
CASSSESSYNEQFF
>-|TRBV5-6|-|TRBJ2-7
TGTGCCAGCAGCTTGGGACTGAGATACGAGCGGTACTTC
CASSLGLRYERYF
>-|TRBV6-1|few|TRBJ2-1
TGTGCCAGCACCCTCAGGGCCAGCTCCTACAATGAGCAGTTCTTC
CASTLRASSYNEQFF
>-|TRBV5-1|many|TRBJ1-1
TGCGCCAGCGGCGACGCAGTGAACACTGAAGCTTTCTTT
CASGDAVNTEAFF
>-|TRBV29-1|many|TRBJ2-1
TGCAGCGTTGAAGTTGGAGGGAGACAGTTCTTC
CSVEVGGRQFF
>-|TRBV24-1|-|TRBJ1-5
TGTGCCACCAGTGATTCCGGTGGGGGGGGATGGGGCAATCAGCCCCAGCATTTT
CATSDSGGGGWGNQPQHF
>-|TRBV12-5|many|TRBJ2-3
TGTGCTAGTGGTTTACCCCCAGCCGATACGCAGTATTTT
CASGLPPADTQYF
>-|TRBV7-9|many|TRBJ2-2
TGTGCCAGCAGCCCCGCTCTATACGGAGCGAACACCGGGGAGCTGTTTTTT
CASSPALYGANTGELFF
>TRBD1|TRBV29-1|-|TRBJ2-7
TGCAGCGTTCCAGCGACAGGGGGGGGGTACGAGCAGTACTTC
CSVPATGGGYEQYF
>-|TRBV5-1|few|TRBJ2-7
TGCGCCAGCAGCTTCCGTGGGGGCAACTCCTACGAGCAGTACTTC
CASSFRGGNSYEQYF
>TRBD1|TRBV19|-|TRBJ2-7
TGTGCCACCACCCAGACAGGGGATAACAACGAGCAGTACTTC
CATTQTGDNNEQYF
>TRBD1|TRBV11-3|few|TRBJ2-3
TGTGCCAGCAGCCCGGGACAGGGGGGCCGAGATACGCAGTATTTT
CASSPGQGGRDTQYF
>-|TRBV28|many|TRBJ1-3
TGTGCCAGCAGTACGACTGGTAGGGCGAGTAGAAACACCATATATTTT
CASSTTGRASRNTIYF
>TRBD1|TRBV12-3/TRBV12-4|few|TRBJ2-3
TGTGCCAGCAGTATTACAGGGGGCAGCACAGATACGCAGTATTTT
CASSITGGSTDTQYF
>-|TRBV10-2|many|TRBJ1-5
TGCGCCAGCAGTGAGTCGGGGGGACTCAGTCAGCCCCAGCATTTT
CASSESGGLSQPQHF
>TRBD1|TRBV20-1|many|TRBJ1-5
TGCAGTGCTAGTCAAGACAGGGCCAATCAGCCCCAGCATTTT
CSASQDRANQPQHF
>TRBD1|TRBV5-6|few|TRBJ2-1
TGTGCCAGCAGCCTAAGAGACAGGGGGTTCTACAATGAGCAGTTCTTC
CASSLRDRGFYNEQFF
>-|TRBV18|-|TRBJ2-2
TGTGCCAGCTCACCTACGGTTACCACCGGGGAGCTGTTTTTT
CASSPTVTTGELFF
>TRBD2|TRBV5-1|-|TRBJ2-2
TGCGCCAGCAGCTCCTCCGGGACTAGCGGGAGACGGACCGGGGAGCTGTTTTTT
CASSSSGTSGRRTGELFF
>-|TRBV25-1|few|TRBJ2-7
TGTGCCAGCAGAGGGAATACCAAGCCTGCGAGCGGGCAGTACTTC
CASRGNTKPASGQYF
>-|TRBV27|many|TRBJ2-1
TGTGCCAGCAGTTTTCGGGAGCGGGCGGGTGAGCAGTTCTTC
CASSFRERAGEQFF
>-|TRBV6-1|many|TRBJ1-5
TGTGCCAGCAGTGCTGGTCGTAGCAATCAGCCCCAGCATTTT
CASSAGRSNQPQHF
>-|TRBV6-1|many|TRBJ2-5
TGTGCCAGCAGTCACCAACTTTACGGGGAGACCCAGTACTTC
CASSHQLYGETQYF
>TRBD2|TRBV20-1|many|TRBJ2-7
TGCAGTGCTAGTCAACTAGCGGGAGCCTACGAGCAGTACTTC
CSASQLAGAYEQYF
>TRBD1|TRBV10-3|many|TRBJ2-3
TGTGCCATCGGACAGGGGCCCCACGGGGATACGCAGTATTTT
CAIGQGPHGDTQYF
>TRBD2|TRBV18|-|TRBJ2-1
TGTGCCAGCTCACCTCCGGTGGCCGGGAGGGCTAACAATGAGCAGTTCTTC
CASSPPVAGRANNEQFF
>TRBD2|TRBV27|few|TRBJ2-2
TGTGCCAGCAGTAGACGTGCGGGGGTCCCTACCGGGGAGCTGTTTTTT
CASSRRAGVPTGELFF